This TCR beta chain was found in a study of vaccination and CD4 T cells after COVID-19 (dated by TCRdb to between 2021 and 2022). Study-wide context: Every convalescent patient had a positive nasal swab PCR test for SARS-CoV-2, with mild disease in nine or ten patients and severe disease in one. Two doses of either the Pfizer-BioNTech BNT162b2 vaccine (n=8) or the Moderna mRNA-1273 vaccine (n=2) were administered to participants. Six males and four females were included in the convalescent cohort, with two Hispanic individuals, seven Caucasians, two Asians and one multiracial person represented. In around 9 COVID-19 convalescent patients and a few infection-naive healthy vaccine recipients, researchers compared the spike-specific CD4+ TCR repertoire from before mRNA vaccination with the repertoire from after. Post-COVID blood samples were collected from convalescent patients a median of roughly 100 days after diagnosis, with a range of roughly 30 to 170 days. Overlapping spike peptide pools from SARS-CoV-2 and from the common cold coronaviruses HCoV-NL63, HCoV-OC43 and HCoV-229E were used as culture stimuli. As controls, cultures received a CEFX viral epitope pool (the positive control), an HIV-1 Nef peptide pool (the negative control), or no peptide at all. Post-vaccine blood samples were obtained a median of approximately 70 days after the second vaccine dose, with a range of roughly 13 to 250 days. Overall results and qualifications from the work: Nearly all vaccine-specific clones in convalescent patients (304 of 307) were mono-reactive for SARS-CoV-2 spike rather than cross-reactive with common cold coronaviruses. Among the post-vaccine SARS-CoV-2-reactive clones in convalescent patients, a median about 89% showed up only after vaccination, which suggests vaccine-specific priming. An increase in the median number of SARS-CoV-2-reactive clonotypes from some 20 after infection to 38 after vaccination was observed, but the change was not found to be significant. Relatively few convalescent patients were included in the study, and early timepoints after natural infection were not analyzed.

Libraries came from PCR. TCR sequencing of DNA from cultured CD4+ T cells used the Oncomine TCR Beta short-read assay at the Johns Hopkins FTIC core. Genomic DNA was extracted from the cultured CD4+ T cells with the QIAamp micro DNA kit. The Oncomine TCR Beta libraries from cultured CD4+ T cells were pooled using unique dual indexes and then sequenced on an Illumina iSeq 100. The original methods were these. Non-productive sequences were removed, and CDR3s not starting with C, not ending with F or W, or shorter than 7 amino acids were discarded. The MANAFEST web application was used to identify antigen-specific clonotypes by comparing peptide-stimulated wells against reference wells and other culture wells. Positive clones required FDR below 0.05, an odds ratio above 5, and productive frequency above 0.1% in at least two of three replicate wells. A clonotype was classed as cross-reactive if the clonotype showed significant expansion both in SARS-CoV-2 spike wells and in at least one common cold coronavirus spike condition. Levenshtein distances (stringdist) and unrooted phylogenetic trees (ape) in R version 3.6.1 were used to assess CDR3 homology. Starting from the raw public reads, TCRdb applied fastp trimming at Q25, assembled clones with MiXCR and retained in-frame beta chains. A single entry per CDR3 protein holds the most common genes and DNA from its merged rows. The V and J calls and clone size are TCRdb's, not the authors'. This sample comprises 15,000 to 25,000 distinct CDR3 sequences, roughly 50% of them detected only once. The biggest ten clones account for approximately 16% of the sample.

A remark on this clonotype: There is no known antigen for this receptor. The CDR3 ends on some other residue instead of the conserved phenylalanine or tryptophan, so this is likely a read error.

The treatment or condition label for this specimen denotes: 10-day PBMC culture with coronavirus spike peptide pools or control peptides (ViraFEST assay). The study used the ViraFEST assay, which expanded antigen-specific T cells with peptide pools and then identified expanded clonotypes by TCR sequencing. The convalescent patients' positive SARS-CoV-2 PCR tests fell between March and December 2020, which was before the Alpha, Beta and Delta variants emerged in the United States. Each well held about 2 million PBMCs cultured in IMDM containing approximately 5% human AB serum and about 10 IU/ml IL-2, with about 10 ug/ml peptide pools added. Half of the culture medium was replaced with fresh IL-2-containing medium on days 3 and 7. After roughly 11 days of culture, CD4+ T cells were isolated by negative selection with the EasySep CD4+ T cell isolation kit. Ficoll-Paque Plus gradient centrifugation was used to isolate PBMCs from whole blood, and the isolated PBMCs were then either used fresh or cryopreserved at -140C. Each culture condition was generally run in triplicate wells.

Sequenced sample: CD4+ T cells from blood, cultured in vitro. The source is a human donor who had recovered from COVID-19.

The DNA reads TGTGCCAGCAGCTTAGATACGAGGAACACTGAAGCTTTCCTT. Its coded protein is CASSLDTRNTEAFL. The rearrangement combines TRBV7-9 with TRBJ1-1; too little of a D gene remains to name it. V is clipped by 1 base and J by 1 base, and the sequence between their germline boundaries is 7 bases long. The CDR3 totals 14 residues, both ends included. The retained sequence is limited to the CDR3, 42 bases, with the frame set at the first base. CDR1 and CDR2 (SEHNR, FQNEAQ) derive from the germline V gene (reference sequence).